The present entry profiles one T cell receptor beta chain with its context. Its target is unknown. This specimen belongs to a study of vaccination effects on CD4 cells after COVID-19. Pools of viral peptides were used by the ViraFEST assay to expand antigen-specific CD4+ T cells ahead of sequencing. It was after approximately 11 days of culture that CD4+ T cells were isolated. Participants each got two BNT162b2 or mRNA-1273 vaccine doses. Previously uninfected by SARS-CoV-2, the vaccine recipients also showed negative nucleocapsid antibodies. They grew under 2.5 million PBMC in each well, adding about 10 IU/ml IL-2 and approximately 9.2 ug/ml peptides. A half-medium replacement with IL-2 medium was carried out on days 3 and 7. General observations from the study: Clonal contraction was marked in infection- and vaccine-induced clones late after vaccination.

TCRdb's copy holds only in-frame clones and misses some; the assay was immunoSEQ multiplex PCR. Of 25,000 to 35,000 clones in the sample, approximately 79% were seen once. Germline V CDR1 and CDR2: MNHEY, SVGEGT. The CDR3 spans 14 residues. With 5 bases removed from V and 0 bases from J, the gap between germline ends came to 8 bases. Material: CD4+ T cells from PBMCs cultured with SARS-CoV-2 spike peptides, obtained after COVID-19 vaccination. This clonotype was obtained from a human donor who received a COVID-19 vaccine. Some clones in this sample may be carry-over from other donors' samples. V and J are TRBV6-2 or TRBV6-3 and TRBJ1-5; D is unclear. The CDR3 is CASSAVFSNQPQHF. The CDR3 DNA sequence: TGTGCCAGCAGTGCGGTCTTTAGCAATCAGCCCCAGCATTTT.